One sample yielded the 22 T cell receptor beta chains listed below, sequenced in a study of lymphopenia after photon versus proton radiotherapy. Clones were read by immunoSEQ multiplex PCR, and TCRdb kept only the in-frame ones, dropping some. There are 75,000 to 95,000 clones in the sample; around 88% occur only once, and under 1.5% lies in the top ten. Here the sequenced sample was peripheral blood, taken from a patient treated with proton-based radiotherapy. These TCRs come from a man in his sixties with pancreatic cancer.

As regards this clone: At one end, the junction sequence differs from germline, possibly due to a read error. The chain employs TRBV20-1 and TRBJ2-7; perhaps TRBD2 as D (5 bases). There are 11 residues in the CDR3. Germline assignment: CDR1 DFQATT and CDR2 SNEGSKA (reference sequence). CDR3 in amino acids: CSATDSHEQYF. The CDR3 nucleotides read TGCAGTGCTACGGACTCCCACGAGCAGTACTTC.

The genes are TRBV28 and TRBJ2-2; a weak D match, TRBD2 (6 bases). Germline V gene sequence: CDR1 MDHEN, CDR2 SYDVKM. The V end was cut by 5 bases, the J end by 2 bases, with 12 bases between. This CDR3 is built from 15 residues. The CDR3 loop is CASSPGTLNTGELFF. CDR3 DNA: TGTGCCAGCAGTCCCGGGACTCTAAACACCGGGGAGCTGTTTTTT.

The V call is TRBV11-2, the J call TRBJ1-2; TRBD1 aligns across 10 bases. The CDR3 has 17 residues. Germline CDR1 SGHAT, CDR2 FQNNGV. V shed 5 bases, J shed 8 bases, and the junction held 17 bases outside the gene matches. As DNA, the CDR3 is TGTGCCAGCAGCGCCGGGACAGGGGTTGCTGGGTTCTTCGGCTACACCTTC. It specifies CASSAGTGVAGFFGYTF.

This chain links TRBV7-9 with TRBJ2-7; possibly TRBD2 for D (5 bases). CDR3 length equals 15 residues. Trimming stripped 5 bases from V and 2 bases from J, with 16 bases between. Germline V gene sequence: CDR1 SEHNR, CDR2 FQNEAQ (reference sequence). CDR3 loop: CASSPGRGWPYEQYF. CDR3 nucleotides: TGTGCCAGCAGCCCCGGACGAGGGTGGCCCTACGAGCAGTACTTC.

The J gene is TRBJ2-1, the V gene TRBV30; 8 bases are a match to TRBD2. Trimming cost V 4 bases and J 2 bases; bases outside gene matches: 7. Germline CDR1 GTSNPN, CDR2 SVGIG (reference sequence). This CDR3 has 15 amino acids. CDR3 in DNA: TGTGCCTGGACTAGAAGCGGGAGTCCCTACAATGAGCAGTTCTTC. Translated, it gives CAWTRSGSPYNEQFF.

V and J are TRBV6-5 and TRBJ1-1; TRBD1 matches at 7 bases. The length of the CDR3 is 13 residues. Germline CDR1 is MNHEY and CDR2 is SVGAGI. V was clipped by 4 bases and J by 8 bases; unmatched bases: 7. The DNA of the CDR3 is TGTGCCAGCAGTTCGACAGGGAGAAGAGAAGCTTTCTTT. Translated: CASSSTGRREAFF.

This clone was counted only a few times. This chain links TRBV2 with TRBJ2-7, with 12 nucleotides matching TRBD2. Per germline, CDR1 SNHLY and CDR2 FYNNEI. Trimming removed 7 bases from V and 7 bases from J; junction bases left unmatched: 11. This CDR3 region has 15 residues. The CDR3, as DNA: TGTGCCAGCAAAGGACTAGCGGGATATTCGGGAGAGCAGTACTTC. Protein: CASKGLAGYSGEQYF.

This chain connects TRBV6-1 to TRBJ2-7, with 8 bases matching TRBD1. The CDR3 extends over 14 amino acids. The germline CDR1 and CDR2 sequences are MNHNS and SASEGT. Trimming cost V 6 bases and J 6 bases; bases outside gene matches: 10. The CDR3 DNA is TGTGCCAGCAGGATGACAGGGGATGCGTCCGAGCAGTACTTC. As protein: CASRMTGDASEQYF.

V and J are TRBV11-1 and TRBJ1-1; no clear D gene. The CDR3 spans 13 residues. V was clipped by 5 bases and J by 3 bases, with 10 bases between them. Germline-derived CDR1 and CDR2 are SGHAT and FQDESV (reference sequence). CDR3 DNA sequence: TGTGCCAGCAGCCGGGCTCGGGACACTGAAGCTTTCTTT. Translation gives CASSRARDTEAFF. Together with reference TRBV11-1 and TRBJ1-1, the CDR3 gives the full variable domain: EAEVAQSPRYKITEKSQAVAFWCDPISGHATLYWYRQILGQGPELLVQFQDESVVDDSQLPKDRFSAERLKGVDSTLKIQPAELGDSAMYLCASSRARDTEAFFGQGTRLTVV.

CDR3 in DNA: TGTGCCAGCAGCCCCGGGGCAGCGGTGAGCTCCTACGAGCAGTACTTC. Translated, it gives CASSPGAAVSSYEQYF. The chain uses TRBV7-8 and TRBJ2-5, with D perhaps being TRBD1 or TRBD2 (5 bases each). With the DNA end fitting TRBJ2-7 better, the J assignment may be wrong. CDR3 length: 16 residues. CDR1 and CDR2 from the germline V gene are SGHVS and FQNEAQ.

This clone is a singleton in its sample. The chain employs TRBV19 and TRBJ2-1, with D unresolved. In germline, CDR1 is LNHDA, CDR2 SQIVND (reference sequence). CDR3 length: 15 amino acids. V was pared by 3 bases and J by 0 bases, with 9 bases between. The CDR3, as DNA: TGTGCCAGTAGTATTTCGCTTAGCTCCTACAATGAGCAGTTCTTC. It specifies CASSISLSSYNEQFF.

The chain recombines TRBV6-1 with TRBJ1-1; 8 nucleotides align to TRBD1. In germline, CDR1 is MNHNS, CDR2 SASEGT. V lost 5 bases to trimming and J lost 6 bases; unmatched junction nucleotides: 8. The CDR3 totals 14 residues. Here the CDR3 reads CASSLDRVSAEAFF. CDR3 bases: TGTGCCAGCAGTTTGGACAGGGTTTCGGCTGAAGCTTTCTTT.

The chain recombines TRBV7-3 with TRBJ2-6; no clear D. V lost 6 bases and J lost 1, with 7 bases in between. The CDR3 has 14 residues. Germline V CDR1 and CDR2: SGHTA, FQGTGA. CDR3 sequence reads: CASRDQSGANVLTF. Written as DNA, the CDR3 is TGTGCCAGCAGGGACCAATCTGGGGCCAACGTCCTGACTTTC.

The CDR3 DNA sequence: TGTGCCAGCAGTTTATCCGCCATTCCCGGGGCTGGCTACACCTTC. Translation: CASSLSAIPGAGYTF. The rearrangement joins TRBV28 to TRBJ1-2; possible D gene TRBD1, 5 bases. V was pared by 1 base and J by 7 bases, with 16 bases between. The germline gives CDR1 MDHEN, CDR2 SYDVKM. This CDR3 is 15 amino acids long.

As DNA, the CDR3 is TGTGCCAGCAGCCAAGAGGTCTTAGACACCGGGGAGCTGTTTTTT. This gives the protein CASSQEVLDTGELFF. V is TRBV11-3 and J is TRBJ2-2, with D unclear. V lost 5 bases and J lost 3, with 13 bases in between. CDR3 size: 15 residues. The germline V gene encodes CDR1 SGHNT and CDR2 YENEEA. The whole variable domain, remainder taken from reference TRBV11-3 and TRBJ2-2, is EAGVVQSPRYKIIEKKQPVAFWCNPISGHNTLYWYLQNLGQGPELLIRYENEEAVDDSQLPKDRFSAERLKGVDSTLKIQPAELGDSAVYLCASSQEVLDTGELFFGEGSRLTVL.

The chain combines TRBV18 with TRBJ2-7, with 12 positions matching TRBD2. The CDR3 is 16 residues long. V trimming: 4 bases; J trimming: 6 bases; junction bases outside the gene matches: 10. Germline assignment: CDR1 KGHSH and CDR2 LQKENI. CDR3 sequence (DNA): TGTGCCAGCTCACTCGGACTAGCGGGATTACAAGGCGAGCAGTACTTC. It yields the protein CASSLGLAGLQGEQYF.

The rearrangement links TRBV6-1 to TRBJ2-7; TRBD2 is a possible D gene (6 bases). In germline, CDR1 is MNHNS, CDR2 SASEGT. V lost 4 bases, J lost 2 bases, and 12 bases lay in between. This CDR3 has 14 residues. This chain's CDR3 is CASSVGTAPYEQYF. In nucleotides, the CDR3 is TGTGCCAGCAGTGTTGGGACTGCCCCCTACGAGCAGTACTTC.

The genes are TRBV29-1 and TRBJ2-5; tentative D call: TRBD1 (6 bases). The CDR3 length is 13 residues. Germline V CDR1 and CDR2: SQVTM, ANQGSEA. Trimming stripped 5 bases from V and 4 bases from J, with 14 bases between. The CDR3 DNA is TGCAGCGTTCAGGGTCAGGGGCCAGAGACCCAGTACTTC. Translation: CSVQGQGPETQYF.

This sequence joins TRBV27 and TRBJ1-2, with D maybe TRBD1 (5 bases). The CDR3 contains 13 residues. Germline V gives CDR1 MNHEY, CDR2 SMNVEV (reference sequence). V was shortened by 5 bases and J by 5 bases, with 12 bases between the two germline ends. As DNA, the CDR3 is TGTGCCAGCAGTCCGGGGGGGAAATATGGCTACACCTTC. This codes for CASSPGGKYGYTF.

The CDR3 DNA reads as TGTGCCAGCAGTTTACAAGTCTCTGGAAACACCATATATTTT. Residues: CASSLQVSGNTIYF. The chain is built from TRBV28 and TRBJ1-3; no clear D gene. This CDR3 has 14 residues. The V end lost 2 bases, the J end lost 0 bases, and 5 bases lay between the germline ends. Germline CDR1 and CDR2: MDHEN and SYDVKM.

The chain is built from TRBV4-1 and TRBJ2-2; the D gene is possibly TRBD1 (5 bases). Germline lookup yields CDR1 MGHRA and CDR2 YSYEKL. The CDR3 extends over 16 amino acids. Trimming took 0 bases from V and 0 from J, leaving 8 bases between them. The CDR3 nucleotides are TGCGCCAGCAGCCAAGAAGCGACAGCGAACACCGGGGAGCTGTTTTTT. Protein product: CASSQEATANTGELFF.

This chain connects TRBV11-2 to TRBJ2-5; 9 bases align to TRBD2. This CDR3 has 17 amino acids. Germline values: CDR1 SGHAT, CDR2 FQNNGV. V shed 3 bases, J shed 5 bases, and the junction held 13 bases outside the gene matches. The CDR3, as DNA: TGTGCCAGCAGCTTGTACTGGAGGGGGACTAGCCGGGAGACCCAGTACTTC. Amino acid sequence: CASSLYWRGTSRETQYF.